This TCR beta chain is from a study of shared clonotypes between healthy human individuals. Study context: Donor composition was a couple of women and three men, aged 18 to 49.

Study results and limitations: Across subsets, estimated richness was generally greater for naive than for memory populations. Only blood underwent sampling, and tissue repertoires likely differ.

The table lists this clone with a count of one. Antigen unknown. Different DNA sequences within this sample yield the same CDR3. The CDR3 is 14 residues long. Losses at the gene ends were 0 bases for V and 2 bases for J; bases not matched to a gene: 1. Germline CDR1 is SGHRS and CDR2 is YFSETQ. Sequenced by immunoSEQ multiplex PCR; TCRdb stores in-frame clones only, minus some. The sample consists of approximately 1.5 million clones, 95% to 99% of them appearing once. CD4+ cells yielded CD45RA+ naive and CD45RA-negative memory subsets. Material: naive CD4+ T cells sorted from blood. As for subset: CD45RA+ positively selected. This TCR derives from a man aged 25 to 40 in good health. V gene TRBV5-1 combines with J gene TRBJ2-7; 8 bases agree with TRBD2. CDR3 bases: TGCGCCAGCAGCTTGGGAGCGGGAGCCTACGAGCAGTACTTC. It encodes CASSLGAGAYEQYF.